This entry is about one T cell receptor beta chain. This sample was included in a study of control samples from healthy donors and cancer patients. Method: immunoSEQ multiplex PCR; TCRdb's copy keeps in-frame clones and lacks some. In the table there are 200,000 or so clones, about 91% of which are singletons. The CDR3 runs 11 residues. Per the germline V gene, CDR1 is SGDLS and CDR2 is YYNGEE. Trimming shortened V by 0 bases and J by 8 bases, and 3 bases separated the two germline ends. The chain couples TRBV9 to TRBJ1-3; no clear D. The sequencing sample was made of blood. The clonotype was recovered from a young man in good health. This CDR3 reads CASSVAHTIYF. The CDR3 DNA is TGTGCCAGCAGCGTAGCTCACACCATATATTTT. The full variable domain, with the rest looked up from reference TRBV9 and TRBJ1-3, is DSGVTQTPKHLITATGQRVTLRCSPRSGDLSVYWYQQSLDQGLQFLIQYYNGEERAKGNILERFSAQQFPDLHSELNLSSLELGDSALYFCASSVAHTIYFGEGSWLTVV.